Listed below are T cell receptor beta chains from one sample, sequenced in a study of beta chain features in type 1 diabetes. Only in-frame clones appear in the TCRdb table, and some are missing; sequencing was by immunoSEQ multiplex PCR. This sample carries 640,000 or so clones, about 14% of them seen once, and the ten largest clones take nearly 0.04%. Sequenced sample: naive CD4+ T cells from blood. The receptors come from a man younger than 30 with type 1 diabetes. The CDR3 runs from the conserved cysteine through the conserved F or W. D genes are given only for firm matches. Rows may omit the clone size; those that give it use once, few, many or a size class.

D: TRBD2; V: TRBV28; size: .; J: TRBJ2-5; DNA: TGTGCCAGCAGTTCGCATCGGGGGGTCCAAGAGACCCAGTACTTC; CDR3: CASSSHRGVQETQYF
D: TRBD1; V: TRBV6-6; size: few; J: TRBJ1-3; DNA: TGTGCCAGCAGTTATTCGACAGGGTTGGGAAACACCATATATTTT; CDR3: CASSYSTGLGNTIYF
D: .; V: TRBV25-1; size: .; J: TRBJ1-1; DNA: TGTGCCAGCAGTGAACCGCCCAACACTGAAGCTTTCTTT; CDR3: CASSEPPNTEAFF
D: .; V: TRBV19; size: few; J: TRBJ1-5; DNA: TGTGCCAGTAGTATTCTCCGGGGGGGCGAGAATCAGCCCCAGCATTTT; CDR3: CASSILRGGENQPQHF
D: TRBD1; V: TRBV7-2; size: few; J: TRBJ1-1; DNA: TGTGCCAGCAGCCTGGACAGGGAGGGCACTACGGCTTTCTTT; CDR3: CASSLDREGTTAFF
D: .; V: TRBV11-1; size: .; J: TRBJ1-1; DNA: TGTGCCAGCAGCTTTCAGACATGGGACACTGAAGCTTTCTTT; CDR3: CASSFQTWDTEAFF
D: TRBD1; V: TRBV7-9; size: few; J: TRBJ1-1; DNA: TGTGCCAGCCGCAGGGGGAACCCCGAAGCTTTCTTT; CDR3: CASRRGNPEAFF
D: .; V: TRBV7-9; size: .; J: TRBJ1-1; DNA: TGTGCCAGCAGCCTCGTCTATACTGAAGCTTTCTTT; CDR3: CASSLVYTEAFF
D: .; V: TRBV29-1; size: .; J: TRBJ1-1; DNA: TGCAGCGTCTTGAACACTGAAGCTTTCTTT; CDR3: CSVLNTEAFF
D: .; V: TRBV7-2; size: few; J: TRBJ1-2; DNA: TGTGCCAGCAGCTTAGAAGGCGGCACCCCTAGCTATGGCTACACCTTC; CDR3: CASSLEGGTPSYGYTF
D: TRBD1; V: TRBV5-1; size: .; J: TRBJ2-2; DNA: TGCGCCAGCAGCTTAGGCGACAGGGGGCGCATCACCGGGGAGCTGTTTTTT; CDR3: CASSLGDRGRITGELFF
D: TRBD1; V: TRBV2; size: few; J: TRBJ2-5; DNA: TGTGCCAGCGGACGAAGGACAGGGGCCGCCGAGACCCAGTACTTC; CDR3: CASGRRTGAAETQYF
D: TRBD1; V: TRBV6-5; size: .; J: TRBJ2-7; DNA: TGTGCCAGCAGTTACTATTGGGGGACAGGGGGCCACGAGCAGTACTTC; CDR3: CASSYYWGTGGHEQYF
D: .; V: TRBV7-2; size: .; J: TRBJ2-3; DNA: TGTGCCAGCAGCCGAGACAGAGACTCCCGCACAGATACGCAGTATTTT; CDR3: CASSRDRDSRTDTQYF
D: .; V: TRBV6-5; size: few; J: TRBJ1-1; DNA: TGTGCCAGCAGTTACTCCGGCCTGGGGGGATACACTGAAGCTTTCTTT; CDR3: CASSYSGLGGYTEAFF
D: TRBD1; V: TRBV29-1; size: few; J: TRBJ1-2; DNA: TGCAGCGCGGACAGGGAGAGGTATGGCTACACCTTC; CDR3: CSADRERYGYTF
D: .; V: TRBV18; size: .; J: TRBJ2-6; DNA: TGTGCCAGCTCACCATTTAGAGGGGCTGGGGCCAACGTCCTGACTTTC; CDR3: CASSPFRGAGANVLTF
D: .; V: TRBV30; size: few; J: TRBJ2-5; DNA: TGTGCCTGGAATATCCAGGAACAAGAGACCCAGTACTTC; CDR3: CAWNIQEQETQYF
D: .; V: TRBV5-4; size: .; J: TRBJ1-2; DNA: TGTGCCAGCAGCTTAAAGGGAAGGTCCTATGGCTACACCTTC; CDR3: CASSLKGRSYGYTF
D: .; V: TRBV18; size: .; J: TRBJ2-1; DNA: TGTGCCGGAGCTGGATCACTCAGCTCCTACAATGAGCAGTTCTTC; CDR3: CAGAGSLSSYNEQFF
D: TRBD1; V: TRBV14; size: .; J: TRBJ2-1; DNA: TGTGCCAGCAGCCAGGGATACCACAGGGGGCACAATGAGCAGTTCTTC; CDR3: CASSQGYHRGHNEQFF
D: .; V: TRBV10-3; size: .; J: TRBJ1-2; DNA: TGTGCCATCAGTGAGTCGACTCGGCAGGGGCCCGTCTATGGCTACACCTTC; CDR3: CAISESTRQGPVYGYTF
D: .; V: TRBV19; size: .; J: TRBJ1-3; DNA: TGTGCCAGTAGTTCCCTCTCTTGGGTCGGCCGGAATTTT; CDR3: CASSSLSWVGRNF
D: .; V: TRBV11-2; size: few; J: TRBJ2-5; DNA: TGTGCCAGCAGCTCCACGAGGACAGAAGAGACCCAGTACTTC; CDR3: CASSSTRTEETQYF
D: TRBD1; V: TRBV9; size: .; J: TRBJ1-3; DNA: TGTGCCAGCAGTCTTCCGGGACAGGGGTCTGGAAACACCATATATTTT; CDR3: CASSLPGQGSGNTIYF
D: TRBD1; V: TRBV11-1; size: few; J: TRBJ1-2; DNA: TGTGCCAGCAGCCGAAACGACAGGGGGCTCGAGGGCTACACCTTC; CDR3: CASSRNDRGLEGYTF
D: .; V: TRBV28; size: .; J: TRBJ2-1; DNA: TGTGCCAGCTTAGCGCCCGGGACGACCCCCCATGAGCAGTTCTTC; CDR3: CASLAPGTTPHEQFF
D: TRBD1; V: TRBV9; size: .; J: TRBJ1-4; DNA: TGTGCCAGCAGCGTTCAAGGGACAGGAGGAGAAAAACTGTTTTTT; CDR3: CASSVQGTGGEKLFF
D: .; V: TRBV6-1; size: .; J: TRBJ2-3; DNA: TGTGCCAGCAGGGGGGGTTTAGTGGGAGATACGCAGTATTTT; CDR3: CASRGGLVGDTQYF
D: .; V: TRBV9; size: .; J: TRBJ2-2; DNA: TGTGCCAGCAGCGCACAGCCAGAAAACACCGGGGAGCTGTTTTTT; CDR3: CASSAQPENTGELFF
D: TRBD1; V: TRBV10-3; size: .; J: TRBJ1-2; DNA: TGTGCCATCAGCCTACAGGGGCAAGGCTACACCTTC; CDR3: CAISLQGQGYTF
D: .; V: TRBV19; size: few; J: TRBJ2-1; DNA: TGTGCCAGTAGTATTAGTTTCAATGAGCAGTTCTTC; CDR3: CASSISFNEQFF
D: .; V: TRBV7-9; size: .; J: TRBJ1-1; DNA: TGTGCCAGCAGCATCCAAGAAAACACTGAAGCTTTCTTT; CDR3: CASSIQENTEAFF
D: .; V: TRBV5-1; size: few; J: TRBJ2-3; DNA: TGCGCCAGCAGCTTACAGGGCCTGGGGACAGATACGCAGTATTTT; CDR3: CASSLQGLGTDTQYF
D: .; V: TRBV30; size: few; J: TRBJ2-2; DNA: TGTGCCTGGAGTGTGGTCGGCTCCCCATTCTTGGCCGGGGAGCTGTTTTTT; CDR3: CAWSVVGSPFLAGELFF
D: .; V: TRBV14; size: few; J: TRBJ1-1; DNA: TGTGCCAGCACCTTAGGACAAATGAACACTGAAGCTTTCTTT; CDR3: CASTLGQMNTEAFF
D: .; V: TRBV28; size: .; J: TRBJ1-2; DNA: TGTGCCAGCAGTGTACAGGGAGACTATGGCTACACCTTC; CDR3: CASSVQGDYGYTF
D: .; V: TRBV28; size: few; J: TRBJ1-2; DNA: TGTGCCAGCGGGAGGATCCAAGCTAACTATGGCTACACCTTC; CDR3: CASGRIQANYGYTF
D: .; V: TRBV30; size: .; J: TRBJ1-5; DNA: TGTGCCTGGAGTTCCCAACGGGAACAGCCCCAGCATTTT; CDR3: CAWSSQREQPQHF
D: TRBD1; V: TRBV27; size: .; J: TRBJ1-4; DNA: TGTGCCAGCAGGTACAGGGGGCCACTGTTTTTT; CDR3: CASRYRGPLFF
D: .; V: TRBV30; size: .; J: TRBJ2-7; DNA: TGTGCCTGGAAGGATGGGACATTATTCTCCTACGAGCAGTACTTC; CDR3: CAWKDGTLFSYEQYF
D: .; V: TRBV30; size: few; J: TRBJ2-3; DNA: TGTGCCTGGACTAGTTCCACAGATACGCAGTATTTT; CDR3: CAWTSSTDTQYF
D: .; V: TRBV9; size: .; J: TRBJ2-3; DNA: TGTGCCAGCAGCGTAAATGGCGGGGTACGCACAGATACGCAGTATTTT; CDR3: CASSVNGGVRTDTQYF
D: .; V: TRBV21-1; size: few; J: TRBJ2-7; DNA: TGTGCCAGCAGCAACTTGACAGGCGGCGGCTCCTACGAGCAGTACTTC; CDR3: CASSNLTGGGSYEQYF
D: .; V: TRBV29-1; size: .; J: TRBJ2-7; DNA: TGCAGCGTTCGTCGGGACGGCTCCTACGAGCAGTACTTC; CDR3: CSVRRDGSYEQYF